This is a list of T cell receptor beta chains from one sample in a study of cytomegalovirus exposure and HLA in healthy donors. The repertoire was sequenced with immunoSEQ multiplex PCR; TCRdb's copy has only in-frame clones and lacks some. The top ten clones hold under 0.85% of a sample with approximately 220,000 clones, 65% to 85% of them seen once. Sequencing was done on a sample of PBMCs. The source is a boy between 2 and 10 years old in good health and CMV-seronegative. Each CDR3 is given with its conserved first and last residue. The order of the fields is D gene, J gene, V gene, clone size, CDR3 DNA, CDR3 protein. D genes are given only for firm matches. The size of a clone is reported for some rows only, either as once, few or many, or as a class for expanded clones.

>TRBD1|TRBJ1-1|TRBV19|NA
TGTGCCAGTAGTAAGGGGGCTTCGGTGAGGCTTTTGAACACTGAAGCTTTCTTT
CASSKGASVRLLNTEAFF
>NA|TRBJ2-7|TRBV28|NA
TGTGCCAGCAGTTCTAGCTCCTACGAGCAGTACTTC
CASSSSSYEQYF
>TRBD2|TRBJ2-2|TRBV9|NA
TGTGCCAGCAGCGTAGACCCAGCGGGGGGGTCCGGGGAGCTGTTTTTT
CASSVDPAGGSGELFF
>TRBD2|TRBJ2-3|TRBV11-2|NA
TGTGCCAGCAGCCGCCGACTAGCGGTAACAGATACGCAGTATTTT
CASSRRLAVTDTQYF
>NA|TRBJ1-2|TRBV19|once
TGTGCCAGTTCCCAGGGTGGGCATGGCTACACCTTC
CASSQGGHGYTF
>NA|TRBJ1-5|TRBV2|few
TGTGCCAGCAGACGGGATTATAGCAATCAGCCCCAGCATTTT
CASRRDYSNQPQHF
>NA|TRBJ2-5|TRBV14|NA
TGTGCCAGCAGCCAGGAGGGACGAAACCTGGAAGAGACCCAGTACTTC
CASSQEGRNLEETQYF
>NA|TRBJ1-3|TRBV6-1|NA
TGTGCCAGCAGTGAAGCCGGGGTAGTGTCTGGAAACACCATATATTTT
CASSEAGVVSGNTIYF
>NA|TRBJ2-7|TRBV6-5|NA
TGTGCCAGCAGGACCGGGACAACCTACGAGCAGTACTTC
CASRTGTTYEQYF
>TRBD2|TRBJ2-1|TRBV27|NA
TGTGCCAGCAGTTGGACTAGCTCCTACAATGAGCAGTTCTTC
CASSWTSSYNEQFF
>TRBD1|TRBJ2-7|TRBV19|NA
TGTGCCAGTAGTTTACTACAGGGGCCCCGTTACGAGCAGTACTTC
CASSLLQGPRYEQYF
>NA|TRBJ2-7|TRBV6-1|NA
TGTGCCAGCAGAAGGACAGTTGTGACCTACGAGCAGTACTTC
CASRRTVVTYEQYF
>NA|TRBJ1-1|TRBV11-2|NA
TGTGCCAGCAGCTTAGCCCGGGGTCTGAACACTGAAGCTTTCTTT
CASSLARGLNTEAFF
>NA|TRBJ2-2|TRBV2|NA
TGTGCCAGCAGTGAGGGGGGGGCCAACACCGGGGAGCTGTTTTTT
CASSEGGANTGELFF
>NA|TRBJ1-3|TRBV7-8|NA
TGTGCCAGCAGCTTAGAGGGGGGCGGGAGCTCTGGAAACACCATATATTTT
CASSLEGGGSSGNTIYF
>TRBD1|TRBJ1-4|TRBV2|NA
TGTGCCAGCAGTTACCACCCGGGACAGGGAAATGAAAAACTGTTTTTT
CASSYHPGQGNEKLFF
>TRBD2|TRBJ2-1|TRBV5-6|NA
TGTGCCAGCAGCTGGAGAGTGACTAGCGGGAGAGCCGTATACAATGAGCAGTTCTTC
CASSWRVTSGRAVYNEQFF
>NA|TRBJ2-3|TRBV7-9|once
TGTGCCAGCAGCCCCCTTGCCCAGAATGCAGATACGCAGTATTTT
CASSPLAQNADTQYF
>NA|TRBJ1-2|TRBV6-1|NA
TGTGCCAGCAGTGACCAGGGCAGCAGCTATGGCTACACCTTC
CASSDQGSSYGYTF
>TRBD2|TRBJ2-3|TRBV7-9|NA
TGTGCCAGCAGCCCCCGGACTAGCGGGAGGGCCGGAACGCAGTATTTT
CASSPRTSGRAGTQYF
>TRBD1|TRBJ1-2|TRBV18|once
TGTGCCAGCTCTTCAATCCGGGACAGCTATGGCTACACCTTC
CASSSIRDSYGYTF
>NA|TRBJ2-7|TRBV4-1|NA
TGCGCCAGCAGCCAAGTGACAGGAAGGCGCTATAACGAGCAGTACTTC
CASSQVTGRRYNEQYF
>NA|TRBJ2-1|TRBV2|NA
TGTGCCAGCAGTGGGGGGCAAGTGGGGCCCAATGAGCAGTTCTTC
CASSGGQVGPNEQFF
>NA|TRBJ1-5|TRBV15|NA
TGTGCCACCAGCAGAACGGGAGCCGAATATCAGCCCCAGCATTTT
CATSRTGAEYQPQHF
>NA|TRBJ2-1|TRBV11-2|NA
TGTGCCAGCAGCCTACATCGCGGGAATGAGCAGTTCTTC
CASSLHRGNEQFF
>TRBD2|TRBJ2-3|TRBV4-1|once
TGCGCCAGCAGCCAGAGCGGGGTGAGCACAGATACGCAGTATTTT
CASSQSGVSTDTQYF
>TRBD1|TRBJ2-1|TRBV5-4|NA
TGTGCCAGCAGCTGGGGACAGGCGTCTAGAAATGAGCAGTTCTTC
CASSWGQASRNEQFF
>TRBD1|TRBJ1-4|TRBV2|NA
TGTGCCAGAGCGGGACGACAGGGGGCGGGGGATAATGAAAAACTGTTTTTT
CARAGRQGAGDNEKLFF
>TRBD2|TRBJ2-2|TRBV4-1|NA
TGCGCCAGCAGCCAATTAGGACTAGCGGTCACCGGGGAGCTGTTTTTT
CASSQLGLAVTGELFF
>NA|TRBJ1-1|TRBV9|NA
TGTGCCAGCAGCGTAGAACCGCAGGGAACTGAAGCTTTCTTT
CASSVEPQGTEAFF
>TRBD1|TRBJ2-5|TRBV4-1|NA
TGCGCCAGCAGCCAGGACCCCCGGGACAGGGGGTGGGAGACCCAGTACTTC
CASSQDPRDRGWETQYF
>NA|TRBJ2-7|TRBV4-1|NA
TGCGCCAGCAGCCAAGGAGAGTTGAACGAGCAGTACTTC
CASSQGELNEQYF
>TRBD1|TRBJ2-3|TRBV29-1|NA
TGCAGCGTTACATTAGGGGGCATAGGGGCAGATACGCAGTATTTT
CSVTLGGIGADTQYF
>NA|TRBJ2-3|TRBV7-2|NA
TGTGCCAGCAGCTTTGGGCTCTCCGCAGATACGCAGTATTTT
CASSFGLSADTQYF
>NA|TRBJ2-7|TRBV12-5|NA
TGTGCTAGTGGTTTGACCATCCAACCGGGACACTCCTACGAGCAGTACTTC
CASGLTIQPGHSYEQYF
>NA|TRBJ2-7|TRBV6-1|NA
TGTGCCAGCAGTTCCGACCGGGTCTCCTACGAGCAGTACTTC
CASSSDRVSYEQYF
>TRBD1|TRBJ2-7|TRBV5-1|NA
TGCGCCAGCACCCGGGACAGCCCCAGCTCCTACGAGCAGTACTTC
CASTRDSPSSYEQYF
>TRBD2|TRBJ2-7|TRBV4-2|NA
TGTGCCAGCAGCCAAGAGGGGGGAGGGTTGCTTGGCGGACGAGGCGAGCAGTACTTC
CASSQEGGGLLGGRGEQYF
>TRBD2|TRBJ2-1|TRBV27|NA
TGTGCCAGCACCGGGACTAGCGGGAGCTCCTACAATGAGCAGTTCTTC
CASTGTSGSSYNEQFF
>TRBD2|TRBJ2-5|TRBV6-5|NA
TGTGCCAGCAGTTACGAGCCTAGCGGGAAACAAGAGACCCAGTACTTC
CASSYEPSGKQETQYF
>NA|TRBJ1-1|TRBV7-9|NA
TGTGCCAGCAGCTTAGGTCCGGTTCCGAACACTGAAGCTTTCTTT
CASSLGPVPNTEAFF
>NA|TRBJ2-7|TRBV4-2|once
TGTGCCAGCAGCCCCGGGGTCCCCAGCTACGAGCAGTACTTC
CASSPGVPSYEQYF
>TRBD2|TRBJ2-3|TRBV12-5|NA
TGTGCTAGTGGTTTGCTCGGGGGGTCAGATACGCAGTATTTT
CASGLLGGSDTQYF
>NA|TRBJ1-1|TRBV9|NA
TGTGCTAGTAGCCCACCAGGTGAAACTGAAGCTTTCTTT
CASSPPGETEAFF
>NA|TRBJ2-1|TRBV9|NA
TGTGCCAGCAGCGTATTGAGGGTGGACAATGAGCAGTTCTTC
CASSVLRVDNEQFF
>NA|TRBJ1-2|TRBV10-3|NA
TGTGCCATCAGTGAGTCACAGGGCTATGGCTACACCTTC
CAISESQGYGYTF
>NA|TRBJ1-1|TRBV30|few
TGTGCCTGGAGTGCCAAGACAGTGCAAGCTTTCTTT
CAWSAKTVQAFF
>TRBD2|TRBJ2-5|TRBV19|NA
TGTGCCAGTAGTCGTAGCGGGAGGGAAGAAGAGACCCAGTACTTC
CASSRSGREEETQYF
>NA|TRBJ2-5|TRBV11-2|NA
TGTGCCAGCAGCCCCGCCGGCGGGGGCGGAGAGACCCAGTACTTC
CASSPAGGGGETQYF
>TRBD1|TRBJ2-7|TRBV6-5|NA
TGTGCCAGCAGTTATATCGCAGGGGGCCTCTCCTACGAGCAGTACTTC
CASSYIAGGLSYEQYF
>TRBD2|TRBJ2-2|TRBV7-3|NA
TGTGCCAGCAGCTCGCTAGCGGGGAGCACCGGGGAGCTGTTTTTT
CASSSLAGSTGELFF
>NA|TRBJ2-4|TRBV7-3|NA
TGTGCCAGCAGCTTAACAGGAGGGGGCTGGGACATTCAGTACTTC
CASSLTGGGWDIQYF
>TRBD2|TRBJ2-7|TRBV11-3|NA
TGTGCCAGCAGCTTAGGAGCGGGGGAGCTTTACGAGCAGTACTTC
CASSLGAGELYEQYF
>NA|TRBJ2-3|TRBV15|NA
TGTGCCACCAGCAGCGGGGTGAAAGATACGCAGTATTTT
CATSSGVKDTQYF
>NA|TRBJ2-7|TRBV5-1|few
TGCGCCAGCAGCTTGCCATATCGGGGTGTCGAGCAGTACTTC
CASSLPYRGVEQYF
>NA|TRBJ1-1|TRBV30|few
TGTGCCTGGAGTGAAGACAGGATTCGGATGAACACTGAAGCTTTCTTT
CAWSEDRIRMNTEAFF
>TRBD1|TRBJ2-2|TRBV11-3|NA
TGTGCCAGCAGCAAGGGGGACAGTCCCACCGGGGAGCTGTTTTTT
CASSKGDSPTGELFF
>NA|TRBJ1-1|TRBV4-1|few
TGCGCCAGCAGCCAAACAGGACTAGGTACACTGAACACTGAAGCTTTCTTT
CASSQTGLGTLNTEAFF